The following is a T cell receptor (beta chain) sequence with its context. Antigen: not known. Making use of molecular barcodes, quantitative 5'-RACE generated TCR beta libraries. TCRdb independently ran MiXCR on the 5' RACE reads; one entry per CDR3 protein. Counted here are around 890,000 distinct CDR3 sequences, 10% to 15% occurring once; the ten biggest clones make up 0.51%. These data originate in a study of CD8 T cells in ankylosing spondylitis. Study conclusions and caveats: Made up of fewer than 10 highly homologous variants, a TCR beta motif appeared characteristic of ankylosing spondylitis blood. Disease-linked clones, CD8+, were relatively rare in peripheral blood. Earlier reports found some motif variants in synovial fluid and blood in reactive arthritis. Disease-linked clones were reportedly significantly enriched in matched ankylosing spondylitis synovial fluid.

The V and J ends lost 10 bases and 0 bases respectively, with 28 bases between them. The CDR3 runs to 19 residues. V and J are TRBV12-3 or TRBV12-4 and TRBJ2-4; either TRBD1 or TRBD2 may fit D (6 bases each). Sequenced: blood, either unsorted or a sorted T cell fraction (not recorded which). The source of this sequence is a male donor with ankylosing spondylitis. CDR3 loop: CAISRRRGLLYQAKNIQYF. CDR3 DNA: TGTGCCATCAGCCGACGGAGGGGGTTGCTATATCAAGCCAAAAACATTCAGTACTTC.